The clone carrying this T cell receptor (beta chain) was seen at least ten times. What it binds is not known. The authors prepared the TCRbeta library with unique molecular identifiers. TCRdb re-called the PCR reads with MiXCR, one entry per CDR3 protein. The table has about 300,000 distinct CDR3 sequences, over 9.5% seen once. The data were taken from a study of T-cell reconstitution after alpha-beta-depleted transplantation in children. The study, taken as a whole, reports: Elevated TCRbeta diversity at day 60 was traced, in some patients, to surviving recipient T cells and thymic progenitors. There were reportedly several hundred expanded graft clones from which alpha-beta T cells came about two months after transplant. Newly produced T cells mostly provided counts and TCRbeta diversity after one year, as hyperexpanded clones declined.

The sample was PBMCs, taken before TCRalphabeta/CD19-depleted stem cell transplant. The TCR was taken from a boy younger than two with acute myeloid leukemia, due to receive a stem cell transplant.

CDR3 sequence reads: CASSLGPSGNTIYF. The CDR3 DNA sequence: TGTGCCAGCAGCTTAGGTCCTTCTGGAAACACCATATATTTT. The rearrangement links TRBV7-2 to TRBJ1-3, with unresolved D. Trimming stripped 1 base from V and 1 base from J, with 5 bases between. This CDR3 spans 14 amino acids. Germline lookup yields CDR1 SGHTA and CDR2 FQGNSA.